This T cell receptor (beta chain) was found in a study of blood T cell repertoires in COVID-19 (dated by TCRdb to the early 2020s). Study-level background: Collaborator samples came from the United States, Italy and Spain and covered acute and convalescent phases of COVID-19. The repertoires were released in a freely available public database intended as a resource for research on the immune response to SARS-CoV-2. Where available, HLA class I and class II types were taken from metadata supplied by the sample provider and were not determined by assay-based typing. A de-identified subject ID, COVID-19 status, age in years and sex were almost always included in the sample metadata. The prospective study material was composed of cDNA or gDNA derived from T cells, B-cell-depleted T cells, or PBMCs. The samples were drawn from two sources: the first 160 participants of the ongoing ImmuneRACE study, and 1,254 subjects contributed by 6 global collaborators. Deeply sampled blood TCRbeta repertoires from subjects exposed to, actively infected with, or recovered from COVID-19 were included in the dataset. Results the study describes overall, beyond this receptor: Clinical and demographic metadata were provided uncurated, with the amount varying by source and participant.

Each collaborating institution followed its own protocols to collect whole blood in K2EDTA tubes. Collaborator samples were shipped for TCRbeta analysis as frozen whole blood, isolated PBMCs, or DNA extracted from either sample type. From the germline V gene, CDR1 is SGHDN and CDR2 is FVKESK. At the junction V is shortened by 1 base and J by 4 bases, with 5 bases in between. Measured from the cysteine to the phenylalanine, the CDR3 is 13 residues long. The sequence is cut down to CDR3 DNA, 39 bases in frame from base 1. The immunoSEQ Assay, a bias-controlled multiplex PCR, was used to amplify TCRbeta CDR3 regions from genomic DNA. For the original study's pipeline: The number of nucleated cells in each sample was estimated from the amplification of reference gene primers within the assay. To quantify the absolute abundance of each unique TCRbeta CDR3 rearrangement, sequence reads were collapsed and filtered. For each sample, productive Simpson clonality was calculated as the square root of Simpson's diversity index over productive rearrangements. TCRdb carries this immuneACCESS record with in-frame sequences only. Its versions omit some clonotypes, under half of them owing to an unresolved V gene in the studies checked, with the rest unexplained. That table is the source of V, J and clone size, and D and trimming were worked out from the DNA. Within this sample are under 140,000 clones, with 65% to 90% of them counted one time only. About 15% of the sample belongs to the ten largest clones.

A note on this clone: Its recognized antigen is unknown. No much larger clone exists at a distance of one base, and base qualities are not known.

The sample taken for sequencing was peripheral blood. The source is a woman between 55 and 75 years old with acute or convalescent COVID-19. The chain was built from TRBV14 and TRBJ1-3, with the identity of the D gene unclear. The sequence in DNA is TGTGCCAGCAGCCAAGTCATGGGAAACACCATATATTTT. Its protein product is CASSQVMGNTIYF.